This TCR beta chain was documented in a study of identical twins. Whole-study results and caveats: Zero-insertion analyses might be partly confounded by invariant T cells like MAIT and iNKT.

The table lists this clonotype with a few counts. What it recognizes is unknown. One entry per CDR3 protein results from TCRdb running MiXCR on the 5' RACE reads. The data show 1,800,000 or so distinct CDR3 sequences, about 31% seen once. Between the trimmed V and J ends, which lost 1 base and 2 bases, there was a span of 9 bases. This CDR3 contains 15 residues. CDR1 is DFQATT and CDR2 is SNEGSKA in the germline V gene (reference sequence). Specimen: cord blood. This TCR was recovered from a newborn girl in good health. The chain is built from TRBV20-1 and TRBJ1-6; tentative D call: TRBD1 (6 bases). The CDR3 protein is CSARGRQAYNSPLHF. DNA of the CDR3: TGCAGTGCTAGAGGCCGACAGGCCTATAATTCACCCCTCCACTTT.